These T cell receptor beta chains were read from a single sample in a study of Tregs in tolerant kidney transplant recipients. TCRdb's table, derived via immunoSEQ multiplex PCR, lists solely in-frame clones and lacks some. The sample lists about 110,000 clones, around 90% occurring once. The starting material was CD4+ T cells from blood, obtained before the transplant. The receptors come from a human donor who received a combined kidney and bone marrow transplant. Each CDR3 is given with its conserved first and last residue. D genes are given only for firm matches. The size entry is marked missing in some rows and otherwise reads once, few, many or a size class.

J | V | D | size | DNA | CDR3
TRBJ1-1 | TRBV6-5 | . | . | TGTGCCAGCAGTTACTCTACAGGGTACACTGAAGCTTTCTTT | CASSYSTGYTEAFF
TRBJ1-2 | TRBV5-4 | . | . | TGTGCCAGCAGCTTGGAGGCGGGGGATTATGGCTACACCTTC | CASSLEAGDYGYTF
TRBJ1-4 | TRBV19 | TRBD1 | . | TGTGCCAGTACCGGGGACAGGGGGGAAGAAAAACTGTTTTTT | CASTGDRGEEKLFF
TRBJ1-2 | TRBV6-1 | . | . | TGTGCCAGCCAGTGGGCGCCTAACTATGGCTACACCTTC | CASQWAPNYGYTF
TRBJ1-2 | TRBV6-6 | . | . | TGTGCCAGCAACGGGAGGGGAGGTGGCTACACCTTC | CASNGRGGGYTF
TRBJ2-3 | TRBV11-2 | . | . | TGTGCCAGCAGCTTAACTGGGGGCCCCACAGATACGCAGTATTTT | CASSLTGGPTDTQYF
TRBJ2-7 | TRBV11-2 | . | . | TGTGCCAGCAGCTTAGACAGGTTACCCTACGAGCAGTACTTC | CASSLDRLPYEQYF
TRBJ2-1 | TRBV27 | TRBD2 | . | TGTGCCAGCAGTCCACCCCCACGGACTAGCGGCCTACGGTACAATGAGCAGTTCTTC | CASSPPPRTSGLRYNEQFF
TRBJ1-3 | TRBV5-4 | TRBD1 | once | TGTGCCAGCAGCCCGGACAGGGGTCGGGGAAACACCATATATTTT | CASSPDRGRGNTIYF
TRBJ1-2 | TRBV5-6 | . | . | TGTGCCAGCAGCTTGGGTAGGCCAGGGCCATATGGCTACACCTTC | CASSLGRPGPYGYTF
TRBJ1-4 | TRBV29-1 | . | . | TGCAGCGTGTCGGGACACAATGAAAAACTGTTTTTT | CSVSGHNEKLFF
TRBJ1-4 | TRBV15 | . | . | TGTGCCACCAGCAGAGATCCAGGACATAATGAAAAACTGTTTTTT | CATSRDPGHNEKLFF
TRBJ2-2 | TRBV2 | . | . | TGTGCCAGCAGTGAGTCCAGTTTCACCGGGGAGCTGTTTTTT | CASSESSFTGELFF
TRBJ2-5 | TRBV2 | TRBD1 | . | TGTGCCAGTGACAGGGGGCGCGGAGAGACCCAGTACTTC | CASDRGRGETQYF
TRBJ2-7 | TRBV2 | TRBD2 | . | TGTGCCAGCAGGGGACGGGGACTAGCGGGGGCCCGATCCTACGAGCAGTACTTC | CASRGRGLAGARSYEQYF
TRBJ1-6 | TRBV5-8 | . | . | TGTGCCAGCAGCTTGGCAGCACCCCTCCACTTT | CASSLAAPLHF
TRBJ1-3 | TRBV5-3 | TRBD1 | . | TGTGCCAGAAGCTTCTGGACAGGGAGTCTCCCGATGGTCGGAAACACCATATATTTT | CARSFWTGSLPMVGNTIYF
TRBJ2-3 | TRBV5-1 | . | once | TGCGCCAGCAGCGACGGGAGTAGCACAGATACGCAGTATTTT | CASSDGSSTDTQYF
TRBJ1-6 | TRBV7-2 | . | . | TGTGCCAGCAGCCCGGGGAGCGTCTTATCCTATAATTCACCCCTCCACTTT | CASSPGSVLSYNSPLHF
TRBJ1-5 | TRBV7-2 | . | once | TGTGCCAGCAGCTCCGCGGGGGGGAGCAATCAGCCCCAGCATTTT | CASSSAGGSNQPQHF
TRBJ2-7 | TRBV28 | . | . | TGTGCCAGCAGCCTAAATACACAGTACGAGCAGTACTTC | CASSLNTQYEQYF
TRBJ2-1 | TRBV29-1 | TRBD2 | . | TGCAGCGTTGAATCCCTAGCGGGAGAGGCGGAGCAGTTCTTC | CSVESLAGEAEQFF
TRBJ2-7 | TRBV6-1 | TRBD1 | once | TGTGCCAGCAGTGAAAATGGGAGACAGGGGGACGAGCAGTACTTC | CASSENGRQGDEQYF
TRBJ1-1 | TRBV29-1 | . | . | TGCAGCGCCCGACAGGTCTCGGGGGGGGAAGCTTTCTTT | CSARQVSGGEAFF
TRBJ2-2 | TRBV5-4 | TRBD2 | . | TGTGCCAGCAGCTTGGCGGGAGGGGTCAGCGGGGAGCTGTTTTTT | CASSLAGGVSGELFF
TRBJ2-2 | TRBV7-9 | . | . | TGTGCCAGCAGCCCCGTCGGGGCCGGGGAGCTGTTTTTT | CASSPVGAGELFF
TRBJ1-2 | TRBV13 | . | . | TGTGCCAGCAGCGACCAGGGTACTTATGGCTACACCTTC | CASSDQGTYGYTF
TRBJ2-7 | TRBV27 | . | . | TGTGCCAGCAGTCCCCTAGTGGGCGGGATCGACGAGCAGTACTTC | CASSPLVGGIDEQYF
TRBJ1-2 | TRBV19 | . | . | TGTGCCAGTATGCGTTCGGGGCAGGGACTATTAAACTATGGCTACACCTTC | CASMRSGQGLLNYGYTF
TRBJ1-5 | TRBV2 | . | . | TGTGCCAGCAGTCCTGAGGGGGTTCGGGGTCAGCCCCAGCATTTT | CASSPEGVRGQPQHF
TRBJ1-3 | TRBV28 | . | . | TGTGCCAGCAGTCCACAGACAGCAGCTGGAAACACCATATATTTT | CASSPQTAAGNTIYF
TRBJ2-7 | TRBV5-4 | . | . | TGTGCCAGCAGCAAAGAGGGACTGGTCTACGAGCAGTACTTC | CASSKEGLVYEQYF
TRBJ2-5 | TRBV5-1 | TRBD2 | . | TGCGCCAGCAGCCTGTCCGGGACTAGCGGACAAGAGACCCAGTACTTC | CASSLSGTSGQETQYF
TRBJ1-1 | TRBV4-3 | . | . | TGCGCCAGCAGCCAAGTTCTGGGAGGGGGTGCTGAAGCTTTCTTT | CASSQVLGGGAEAFF
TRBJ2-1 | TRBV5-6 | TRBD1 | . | TGTGCCAGCAGCTCTGGGACAGGGAGAAAGAATGAGCAGTTCTTC | CASSSGTGRKNEQFF
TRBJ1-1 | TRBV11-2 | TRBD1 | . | TGTGCCAGCAGCTCCGGACAGGGTGGAACTGAAGCTTTCTTT | CASSSGQGGTEAFF
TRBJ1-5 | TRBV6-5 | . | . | TGTGCCAGCGGGTCAGGGTGGGGTCAGCCCCAGCATTTT | CASGSGWGQPQHF
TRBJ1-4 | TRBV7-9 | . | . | TGTGCCAGCAGCTTAGGGCGGGCGAATGAAAAACTGTTTTTT | CASSLGRANEKLFF
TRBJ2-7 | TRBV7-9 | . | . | TGTGCCAGCAGCTTAGCGCCAGGGTCGATCTCCGACTCCTACGAGCAGTACTTC | CASSLAPGSISDSYEQYF
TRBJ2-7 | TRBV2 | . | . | TGTGCCAGCAGTAGGTTTGGGGGGAGCTACGAGCAGTACTTC | CASSRFGGSYEQYF
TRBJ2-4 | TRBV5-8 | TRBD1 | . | TGTGCCAGCAGCGACGCCCTCGGACAGGGGGGAGTTCAGTACTTC | CASSDALGQGGVQYF
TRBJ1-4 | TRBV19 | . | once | TGTGCCAGTACCTCAGACACGGGGGATGAAAAACTGTTTTTT | CASTSDTGDEKLFF
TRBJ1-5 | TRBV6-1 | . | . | TGTGCCAGCAGTGCCACAGGGCACGGTCAGCCCCAGCATTTT | CASSATGHGQPQHF
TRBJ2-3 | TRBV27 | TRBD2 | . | TGTGCCAGCAGCCTAGCGGGGGGCCCAGATACGCAGTATTTT | CASSLAGGPDTQYF
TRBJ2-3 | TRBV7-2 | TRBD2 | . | TGTGCCAGCAGCTTAGGCGGGAGTCCAATAGGTACGCAGTATTTT | CASSLGGSPIGTQYF
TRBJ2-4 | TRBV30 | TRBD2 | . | TGTGCCTGGAGCGGTGCTAGTGGGGCGGGGGGAAACATTCAGTACTTC | CAWSGASGAGGNIQYF
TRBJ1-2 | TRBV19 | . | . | TGTGCCAGTAGTATCCCTGACCGTCTAACAGCCTATGGCTACACCTTC | CASSIPDRLTAYGYTF
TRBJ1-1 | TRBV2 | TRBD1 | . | TGTGCCAGCACTAAGGACAGGGGTGAAGCTTTCTTT | CASTKDRGEAFF
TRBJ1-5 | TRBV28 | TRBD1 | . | TGTGCCAGCAGCAGAGACAGGGCTGGGCAGCCCCAGCATTTT | CASSRDRAGQPQHF
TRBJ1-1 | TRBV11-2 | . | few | TGTGCCAGCAGCTTAGGGTCCTTCGGACACCCGAACACTGAAGCTTTCTTT | CASSLGSFGHPNTEAFF
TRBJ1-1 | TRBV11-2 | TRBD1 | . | TGTGCCAGCAGCCCGGACAGGGTGAACACTGAAGCTTTCTTT | CASSPDRVNTEAFF
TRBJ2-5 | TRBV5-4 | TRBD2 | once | TGTGCCAGCAGCTTTAGCGGGAGGGGGTACCAAGAGACCCAGTACTTC | CASSFSGRGYQETQYF
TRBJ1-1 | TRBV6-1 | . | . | TGTGCCAGCAGAAGGATCAGGGAGAACACTGAAGCTTTCTTT | CASRRIRENTEAFF
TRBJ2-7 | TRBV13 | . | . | TGTGCCAGCAGCGCCTCGACAAAAACCACAGGGTCCTACGAGCAGTACTTC | CASSASTKTTGSYEQYF
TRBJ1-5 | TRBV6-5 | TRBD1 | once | TGTGCCAGCGGGGACAGCCTTACTAATCAGCCCCAGCATTTT | CASGDSLTNQPQHF
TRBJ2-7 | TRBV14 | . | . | TGTGCCAGCAGCCTCATCCGGGACTTTGGAGGCGAGCAGTACTTC | CASSLIRDFGGEQYF
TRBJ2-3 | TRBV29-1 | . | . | TGCAGCGTTGCGGTGGGCAGGGGAACAGATACGCAGTATTTT | CSVAVGRGTDTQYF
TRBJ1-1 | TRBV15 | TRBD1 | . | TGTGCCACCAGCCGTACCCGACAGGGGAGATGGACTGAAGCTTTCTTT | CATSRTRQGRWTEAFF
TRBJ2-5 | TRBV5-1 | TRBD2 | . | TGCGCCAGCAGCTCGGGTTTAGCGGGAGCGAGACAGACCCAGTACTTC | CASSSGLAGARQTQYF
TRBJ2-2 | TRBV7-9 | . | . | TGTGCCAGCAGCTTAGGACAGTACACCGGGGAGCTGTTTTTT | CASSLGQYTGELFF